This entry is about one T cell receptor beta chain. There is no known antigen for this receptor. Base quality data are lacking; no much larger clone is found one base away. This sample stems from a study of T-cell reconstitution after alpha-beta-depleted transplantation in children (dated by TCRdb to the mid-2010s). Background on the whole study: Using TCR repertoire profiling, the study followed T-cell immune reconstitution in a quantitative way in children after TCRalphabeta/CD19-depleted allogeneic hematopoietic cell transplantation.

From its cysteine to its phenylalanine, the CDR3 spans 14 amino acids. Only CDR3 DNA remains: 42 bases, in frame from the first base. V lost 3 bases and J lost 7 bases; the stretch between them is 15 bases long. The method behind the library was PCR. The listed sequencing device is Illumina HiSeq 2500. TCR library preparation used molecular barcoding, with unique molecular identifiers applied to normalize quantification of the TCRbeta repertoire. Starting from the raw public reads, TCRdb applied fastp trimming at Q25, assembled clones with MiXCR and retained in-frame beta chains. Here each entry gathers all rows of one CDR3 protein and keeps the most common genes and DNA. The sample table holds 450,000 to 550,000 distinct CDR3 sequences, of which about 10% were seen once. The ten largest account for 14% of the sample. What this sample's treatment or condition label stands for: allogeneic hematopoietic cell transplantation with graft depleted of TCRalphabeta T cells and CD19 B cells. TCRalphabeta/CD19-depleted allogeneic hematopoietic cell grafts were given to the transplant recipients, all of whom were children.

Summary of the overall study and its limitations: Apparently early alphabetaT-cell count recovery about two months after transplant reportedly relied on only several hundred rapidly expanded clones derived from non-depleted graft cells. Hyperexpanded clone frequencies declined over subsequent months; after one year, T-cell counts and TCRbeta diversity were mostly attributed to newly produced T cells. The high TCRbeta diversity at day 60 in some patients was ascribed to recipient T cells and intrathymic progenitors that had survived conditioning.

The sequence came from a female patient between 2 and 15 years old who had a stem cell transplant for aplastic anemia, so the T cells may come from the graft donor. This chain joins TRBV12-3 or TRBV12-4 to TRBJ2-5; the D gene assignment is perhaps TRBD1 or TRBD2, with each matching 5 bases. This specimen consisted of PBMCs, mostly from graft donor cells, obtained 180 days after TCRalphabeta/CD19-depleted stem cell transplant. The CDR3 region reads CASSFQGPRGTQYF. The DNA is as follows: TGTGCCAGCAGTTTCCAGGGACCGCGCGGGACCCAGTACTTC.